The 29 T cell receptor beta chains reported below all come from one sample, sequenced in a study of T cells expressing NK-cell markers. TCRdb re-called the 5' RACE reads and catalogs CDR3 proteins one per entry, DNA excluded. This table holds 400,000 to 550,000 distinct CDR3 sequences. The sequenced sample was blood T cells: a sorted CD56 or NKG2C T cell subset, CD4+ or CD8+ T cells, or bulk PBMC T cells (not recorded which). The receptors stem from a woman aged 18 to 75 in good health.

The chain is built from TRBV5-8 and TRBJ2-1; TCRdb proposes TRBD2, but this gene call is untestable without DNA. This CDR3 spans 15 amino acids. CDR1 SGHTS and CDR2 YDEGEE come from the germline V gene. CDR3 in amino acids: CASSLSLAGGGEQFF.

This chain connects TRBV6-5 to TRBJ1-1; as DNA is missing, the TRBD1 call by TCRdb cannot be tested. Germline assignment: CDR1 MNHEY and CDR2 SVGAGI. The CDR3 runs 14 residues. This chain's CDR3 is CASSYDRGETEAFF.

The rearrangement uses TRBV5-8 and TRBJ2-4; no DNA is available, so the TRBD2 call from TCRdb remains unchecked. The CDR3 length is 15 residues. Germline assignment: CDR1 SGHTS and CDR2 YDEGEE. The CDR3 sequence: CASRPTSGGKNIQYF. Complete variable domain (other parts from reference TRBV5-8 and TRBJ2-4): EAGVTQSPTHLIKTRGQQATLRCSPISGHTSVYWYQQALGLGLQFLLWYDEGEERNRGNFPPRFSGRQFPNYSSELNVNALELEDSALYLCASRPTSGGKNIQYFGAGTRLSVL.

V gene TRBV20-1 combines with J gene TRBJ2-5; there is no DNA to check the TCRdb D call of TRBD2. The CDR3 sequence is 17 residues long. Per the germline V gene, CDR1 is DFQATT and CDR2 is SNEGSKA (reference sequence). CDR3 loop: CSARGRATSGTRGTQYF.

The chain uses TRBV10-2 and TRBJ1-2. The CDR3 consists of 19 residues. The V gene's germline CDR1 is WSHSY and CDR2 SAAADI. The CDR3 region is CASSEPESFGSFRNRGYTF.

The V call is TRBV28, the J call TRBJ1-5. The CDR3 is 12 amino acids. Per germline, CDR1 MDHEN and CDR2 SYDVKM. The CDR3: CASRLLNQPQHF.

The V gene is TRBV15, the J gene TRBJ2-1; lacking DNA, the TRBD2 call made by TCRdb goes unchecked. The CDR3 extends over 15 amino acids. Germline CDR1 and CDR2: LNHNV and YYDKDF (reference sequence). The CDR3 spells CATSREREGSNEQFF.

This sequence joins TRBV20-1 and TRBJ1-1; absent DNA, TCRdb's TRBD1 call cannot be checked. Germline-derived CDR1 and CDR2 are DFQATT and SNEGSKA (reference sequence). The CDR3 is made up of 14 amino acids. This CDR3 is CSAKVGQTNTEAFF.

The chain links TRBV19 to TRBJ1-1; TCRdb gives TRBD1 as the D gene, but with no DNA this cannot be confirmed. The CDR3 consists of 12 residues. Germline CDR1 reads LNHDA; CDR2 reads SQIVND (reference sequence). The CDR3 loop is CATGQLNTEAFF.

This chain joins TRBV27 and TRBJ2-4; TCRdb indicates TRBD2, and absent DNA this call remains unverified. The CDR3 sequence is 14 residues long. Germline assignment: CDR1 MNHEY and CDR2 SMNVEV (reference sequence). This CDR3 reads CASSSGTSVNIQYF.

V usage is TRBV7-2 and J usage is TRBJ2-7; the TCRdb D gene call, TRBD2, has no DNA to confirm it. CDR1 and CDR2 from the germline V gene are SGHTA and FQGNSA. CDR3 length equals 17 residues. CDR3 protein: CASSLKGVAGGIYEQYF.

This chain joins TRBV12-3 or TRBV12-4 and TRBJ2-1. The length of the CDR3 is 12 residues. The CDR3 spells CASSQRYNEQFF.

The CDR3 protein is CASSPSLEFNYGYTF. The gene calls are TRBV3-1 and TRBJ1-2. This CDR3 comprises 15 residues. Looked up from germline, CDR1 is LGHDT and CDR2 is YNNKEL (reference sequence).

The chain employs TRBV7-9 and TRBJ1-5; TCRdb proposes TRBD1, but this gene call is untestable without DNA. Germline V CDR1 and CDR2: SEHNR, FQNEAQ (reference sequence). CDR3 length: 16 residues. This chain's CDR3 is CASSITTGDSTQPQHF.

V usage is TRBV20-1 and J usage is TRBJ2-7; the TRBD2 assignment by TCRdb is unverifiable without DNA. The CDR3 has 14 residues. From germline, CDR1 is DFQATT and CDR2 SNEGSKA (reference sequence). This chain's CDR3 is CSARAEGPAYEQYF.

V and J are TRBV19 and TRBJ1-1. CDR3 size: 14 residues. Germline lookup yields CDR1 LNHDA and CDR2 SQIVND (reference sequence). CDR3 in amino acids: CASSVLGRNTEAFF.

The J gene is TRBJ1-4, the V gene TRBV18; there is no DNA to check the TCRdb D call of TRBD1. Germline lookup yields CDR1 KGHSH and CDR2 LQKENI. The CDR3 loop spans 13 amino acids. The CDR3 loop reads CASSRGSNEKLFF.

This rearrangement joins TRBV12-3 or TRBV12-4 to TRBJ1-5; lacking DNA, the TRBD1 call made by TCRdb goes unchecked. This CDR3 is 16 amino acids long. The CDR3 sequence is CASSAHPGQGNQPQHF.

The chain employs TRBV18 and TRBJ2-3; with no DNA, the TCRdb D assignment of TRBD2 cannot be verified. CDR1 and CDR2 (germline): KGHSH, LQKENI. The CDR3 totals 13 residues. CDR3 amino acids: CASSPAGADTQYF.

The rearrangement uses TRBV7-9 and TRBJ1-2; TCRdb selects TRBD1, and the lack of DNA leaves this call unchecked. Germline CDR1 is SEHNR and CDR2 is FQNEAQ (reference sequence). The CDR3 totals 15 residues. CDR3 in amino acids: CASSSQGPLNYGYTF. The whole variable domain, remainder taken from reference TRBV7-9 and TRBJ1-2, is DTGVSQNPRHKITKRGQNVTFRCDPISEHNRLYWYRQTLGQGPEFLTYFQNEAQLEKSRLLSDRFSAERPKGSFSTLEIQRTEQGDSAMYLCASSSQGPLNYGYTFGSGTRLTVV.

CDR3 region: CSAIPDRGLQPQHF. The J gene is TRBJ1-5, the V gene TRBV20-1; without DNA, the TCRdb call of TRBD1 cannot be checked. The CDR3 consists of 14 residues. Germline loops: CDR1 DFQATT, CDR2 SNEGSKA (reference sequence).

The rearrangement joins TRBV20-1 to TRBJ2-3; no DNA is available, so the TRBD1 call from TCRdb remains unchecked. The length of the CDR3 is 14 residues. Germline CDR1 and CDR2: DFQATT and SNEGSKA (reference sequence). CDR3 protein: CSTTRGRLADTQYF.

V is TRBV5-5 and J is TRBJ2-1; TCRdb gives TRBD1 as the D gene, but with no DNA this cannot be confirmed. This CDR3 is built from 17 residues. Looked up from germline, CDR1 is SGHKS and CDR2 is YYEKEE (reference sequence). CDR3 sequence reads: CASSLGEGGPIYNEQFF.

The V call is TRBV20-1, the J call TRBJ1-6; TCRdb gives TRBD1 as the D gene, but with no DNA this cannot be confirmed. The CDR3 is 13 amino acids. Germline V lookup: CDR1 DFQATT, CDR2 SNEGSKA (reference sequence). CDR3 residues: CSVGTAKNSPLHF.

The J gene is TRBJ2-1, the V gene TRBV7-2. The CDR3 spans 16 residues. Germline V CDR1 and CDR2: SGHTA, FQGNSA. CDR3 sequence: CASSFNPLASYNEQFF.

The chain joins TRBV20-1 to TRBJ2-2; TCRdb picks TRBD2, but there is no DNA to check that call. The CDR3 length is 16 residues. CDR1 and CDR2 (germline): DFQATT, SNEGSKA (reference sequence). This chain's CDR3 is CSASLAGGLNTGELFF.

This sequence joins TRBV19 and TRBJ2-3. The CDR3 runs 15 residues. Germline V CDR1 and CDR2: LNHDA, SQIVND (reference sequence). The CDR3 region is CASSRRLTSTDTQYF.

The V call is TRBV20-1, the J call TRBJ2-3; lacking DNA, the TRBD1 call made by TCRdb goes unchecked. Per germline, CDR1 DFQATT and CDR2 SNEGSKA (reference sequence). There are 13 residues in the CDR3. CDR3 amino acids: CSASGAGTDTQYF.

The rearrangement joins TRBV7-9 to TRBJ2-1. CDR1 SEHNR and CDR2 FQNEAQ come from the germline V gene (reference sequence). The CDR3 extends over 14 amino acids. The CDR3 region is CASSLAVALYEQFF.